This T cell receptor (beta chain) was retrieved from a study of shared clonotypes between healthy human individuals. Donors had no recently reported acute infections or vaccinations and were HIV-negative. Whole-study findings and limits: Large depth notwithstanding, sorted-subset sequencing proved incomplete by rarefaction. Some clonotypes were shared by all four sorted-subset donors, while others were not shared. The non-shared ones had lower generation probabilities than the shared ones.

This clone turned up a few times. Its antigen is unknown. This CDR3 spans 14 amino acids. Trimming shortened V by 1 base and J by 7 bases, and 13 bases separated the two germline ends. CDR1 is LNHNV and CDR2 is YYDKDF in the germline V gene (reference sequence). Every subset had its genomic DNA shared out evenly among several immunoSEQ plates. Using immunoSEQ multiplex PCR, the repertoire was profiled, and TCRdb retains in-frame clones only, with some absent. The sample shows 2 million to 2.5 million clones, approximately 94% of them seen only once. The sequenced material came from naive CD4+ T cells sorted from blood. Subset specified: CD45RA+ positively selected. The chain couples TRBV15 to TRBJ1-2; no firm D call. This TCR derives from a man between 18 and 29 years old in good health. The CDR3 bases are TGTGCCACCAGCAGAGCCGGGGTGGGCGGTGGCTACACCTTC. Translated: CATSRAGVGGGYTF.